Included here is one T cell receptor (beta chain) sequence, with context. The antigen remains unidentified. Through a sample-barcoded 5' primer and a J-beta primer mix, a second PCR was run for 7 to 11 cycles. TCRdb re-analysed the 5' RACE reads in MiXCR, keeping a single row per CDR3 protein. The repertoire holds about 760,000 distinct CDR3 sequences, with 56% as singletons. CDR3 length: 15 residues. Germline lookup yields CDR1 SGDLS and CDR2 YYNGEE. With 0 bases clipped from V and 5 bases from J, the junction kept 2 bases outside the gene matches. This entry comes from a study of blood T cells in healthy people across ages. Study observations and caveats: CMV status of donors was not determined, possibly confounding expanded clonotype changes.

V gene TRBV9 combines with J gene TRBJ2-2; TRBD2 agrees at 9 bases. The specimen was blood. The receptor was derived from a man aged 40-55 years in good health. The CDR3 loop reads CASSVVSGSTGELFF. DNA of the CDR3: TGTGCCAGCAGCGTAGTTAGCGGGAGTACCGGGGAGCTGTTTTTT.